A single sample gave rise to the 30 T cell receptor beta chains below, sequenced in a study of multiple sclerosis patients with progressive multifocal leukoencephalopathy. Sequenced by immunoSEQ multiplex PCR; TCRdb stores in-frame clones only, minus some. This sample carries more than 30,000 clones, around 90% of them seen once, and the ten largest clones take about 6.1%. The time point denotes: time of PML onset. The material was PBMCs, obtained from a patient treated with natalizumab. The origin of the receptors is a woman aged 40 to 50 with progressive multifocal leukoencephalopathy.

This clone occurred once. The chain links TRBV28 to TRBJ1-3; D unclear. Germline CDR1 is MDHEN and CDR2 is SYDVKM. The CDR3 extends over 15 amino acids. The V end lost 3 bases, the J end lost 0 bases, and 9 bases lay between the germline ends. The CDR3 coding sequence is TGTGCCAGCAGTTTGATGGCACTCTCTGGAAACACCATATATTTT. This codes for CASSLMALSGNTIYF.

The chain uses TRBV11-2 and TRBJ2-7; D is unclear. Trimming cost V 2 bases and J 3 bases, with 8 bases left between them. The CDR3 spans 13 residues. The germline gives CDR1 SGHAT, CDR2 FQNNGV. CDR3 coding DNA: TGTGCCAGCAGCTTAAGTCTAAACTACGAGCAGTACTTC. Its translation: CASSLSLNYEQYF.

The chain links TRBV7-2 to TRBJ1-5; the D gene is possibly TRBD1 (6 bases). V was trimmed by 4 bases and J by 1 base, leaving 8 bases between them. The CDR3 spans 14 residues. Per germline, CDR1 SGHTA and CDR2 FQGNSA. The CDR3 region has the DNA TGTGCCAGCAGCTCCGGGACAAGCAATCAGCCCCAGCATTTT. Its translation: CASSSGTSNQPQHF.

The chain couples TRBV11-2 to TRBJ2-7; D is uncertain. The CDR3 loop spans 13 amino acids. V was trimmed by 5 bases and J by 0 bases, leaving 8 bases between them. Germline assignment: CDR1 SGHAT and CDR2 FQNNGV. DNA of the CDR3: TGTGCCAGCAGCCCCGGGCCCTCCTACGAGCAGTACTTC. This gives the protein CASSPGPSYEQYF.

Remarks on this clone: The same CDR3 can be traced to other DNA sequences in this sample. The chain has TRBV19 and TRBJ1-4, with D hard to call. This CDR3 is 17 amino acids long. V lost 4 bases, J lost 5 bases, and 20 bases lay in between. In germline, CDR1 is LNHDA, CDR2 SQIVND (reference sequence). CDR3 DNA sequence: TGTGCCAGTAGTAGCCGTTCATCAGGAGAAACAAATGAAAAACTGTTTTTT. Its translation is CASSSRSSGETNEKLFF.

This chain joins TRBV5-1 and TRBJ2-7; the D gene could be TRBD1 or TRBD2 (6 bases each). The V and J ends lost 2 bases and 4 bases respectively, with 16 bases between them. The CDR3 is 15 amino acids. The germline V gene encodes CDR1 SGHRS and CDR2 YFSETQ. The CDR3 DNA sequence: TGCGCCAGCAGCTTTGCCGTGGGGGGCGGATACGAGCAGTACTTC. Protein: CASSFAVGGGYEQYF.

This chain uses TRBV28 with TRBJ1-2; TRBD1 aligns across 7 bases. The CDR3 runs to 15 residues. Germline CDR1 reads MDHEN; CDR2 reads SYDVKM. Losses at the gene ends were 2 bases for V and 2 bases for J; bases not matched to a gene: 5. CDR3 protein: CASSLPLQGNYGYTF. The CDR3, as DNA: TGTGCCAGCAGTTTACCTTTACAGGGGAACTATGGCTACACCTTC.

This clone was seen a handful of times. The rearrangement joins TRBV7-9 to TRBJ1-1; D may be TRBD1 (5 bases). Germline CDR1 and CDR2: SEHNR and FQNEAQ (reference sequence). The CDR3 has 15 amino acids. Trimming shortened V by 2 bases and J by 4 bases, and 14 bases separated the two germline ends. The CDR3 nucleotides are TGTGCCAGCAGCTTATCCGGGACGGTGGGCACTGAAGCTTTCTTT. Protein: CASSLSGTVGTEAFF.

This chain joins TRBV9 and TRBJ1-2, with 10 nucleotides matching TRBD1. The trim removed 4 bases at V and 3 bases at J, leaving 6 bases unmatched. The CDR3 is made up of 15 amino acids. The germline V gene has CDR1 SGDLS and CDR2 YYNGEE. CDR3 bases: TGTGCCAGCAGCCGGGACAGGGGATGGGACTATGGCTACACCTTC. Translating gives CASSRDRGWDYGYTF.

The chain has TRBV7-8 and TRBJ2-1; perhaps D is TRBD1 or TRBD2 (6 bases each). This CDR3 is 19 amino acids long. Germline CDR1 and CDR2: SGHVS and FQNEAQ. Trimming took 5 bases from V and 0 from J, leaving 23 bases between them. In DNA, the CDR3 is TGTGCCAGCAGCCCGACGATGAAAATAGGGGGAGGCTCCTACAATGAGCAGTTCTTC. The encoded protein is CASSPTMKIGGGSYNEQFF.

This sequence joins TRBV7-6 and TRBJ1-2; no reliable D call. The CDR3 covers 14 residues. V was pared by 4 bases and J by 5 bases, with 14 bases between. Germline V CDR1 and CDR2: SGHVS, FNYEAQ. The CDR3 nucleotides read TGTGCCAGCAGCTATCTTGACGGGAAGTATGGCTACACCTTC. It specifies CASSYLDGKYGYTF.

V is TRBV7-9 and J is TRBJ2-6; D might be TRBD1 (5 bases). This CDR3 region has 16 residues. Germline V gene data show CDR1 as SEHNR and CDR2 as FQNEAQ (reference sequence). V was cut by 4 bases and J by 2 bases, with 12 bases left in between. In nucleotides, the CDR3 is TGTGCCAGCAGCTCACAGGTCTGGACTGGGGCCAACGTCCTGACTTTC. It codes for CASSSQVWTGANVLTF. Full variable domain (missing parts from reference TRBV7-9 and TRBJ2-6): DTGVSQNPRHKITKRGQNVTFRCDPISEHNRLYWYRQTLGQGPEFLTYFQNEAQLEKSRLLSDRFSAERPKGSFSTLEIQRTEQGDSAMYLCASSSQVWTGANVLTFGAGSRLTVL.

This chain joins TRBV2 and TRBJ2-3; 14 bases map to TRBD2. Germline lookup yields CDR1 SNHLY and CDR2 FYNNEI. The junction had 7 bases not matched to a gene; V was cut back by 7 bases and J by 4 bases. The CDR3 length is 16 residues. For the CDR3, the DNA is TGTGCCAGCATACGGACTAGCGGGGGGCGGGCAGATACGCAGTATTTT. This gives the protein CASIRTSGGRADTQYF.

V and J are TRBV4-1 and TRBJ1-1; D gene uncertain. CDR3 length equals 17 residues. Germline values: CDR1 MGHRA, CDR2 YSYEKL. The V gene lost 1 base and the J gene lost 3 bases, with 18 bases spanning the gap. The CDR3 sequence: CASSQVLIRATHTEAFF. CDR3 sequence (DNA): TGCGCCAGCAGCCAAGTTCTTATAAGAGCGACCCACACTGAAGCTTTCTTT.

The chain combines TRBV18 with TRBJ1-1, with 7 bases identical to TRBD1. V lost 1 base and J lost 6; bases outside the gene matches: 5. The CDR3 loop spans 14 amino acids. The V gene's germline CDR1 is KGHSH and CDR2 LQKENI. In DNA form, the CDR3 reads TGTGCCAGCTCACCACGCAGGGGGTTGGCTGAAGCTTTCTTT. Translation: CASSPRRGLAEAFF.

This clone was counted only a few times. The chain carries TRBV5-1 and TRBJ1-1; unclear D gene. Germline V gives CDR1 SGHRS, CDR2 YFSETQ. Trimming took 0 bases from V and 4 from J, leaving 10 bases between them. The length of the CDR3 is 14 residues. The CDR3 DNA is TGCGCCAGCAGCTTGGCGGCGGGCGGCACTGAAGCTTTCTTT. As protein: CASSLAAGGTEAFF.

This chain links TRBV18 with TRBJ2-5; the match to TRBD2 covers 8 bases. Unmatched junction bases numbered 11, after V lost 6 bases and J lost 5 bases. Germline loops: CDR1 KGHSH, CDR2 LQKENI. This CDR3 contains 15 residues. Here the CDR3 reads CASSRRQRGSETQYF. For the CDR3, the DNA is TGTGCCAGCTCTCGACGTCAGCGGGGGTCGGAGACCCAGTACTTC.

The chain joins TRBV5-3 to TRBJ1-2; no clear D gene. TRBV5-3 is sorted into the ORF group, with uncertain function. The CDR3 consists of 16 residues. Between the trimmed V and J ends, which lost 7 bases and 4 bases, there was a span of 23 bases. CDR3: CARAAVVVRKIYGYTF. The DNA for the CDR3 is TGTGCCAGAGCCGCCGTAGTGGTGAGAAAGATCTATGGCTACACCTTC.

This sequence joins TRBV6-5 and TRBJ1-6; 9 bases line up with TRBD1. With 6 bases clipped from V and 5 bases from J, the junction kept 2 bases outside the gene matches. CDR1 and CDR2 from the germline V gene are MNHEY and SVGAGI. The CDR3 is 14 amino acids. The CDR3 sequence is CASRRQGDNSPLHF. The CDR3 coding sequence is TGTGCCAGCAGAAGACAGGGGGATAATTCACCCCTCCACTTT.

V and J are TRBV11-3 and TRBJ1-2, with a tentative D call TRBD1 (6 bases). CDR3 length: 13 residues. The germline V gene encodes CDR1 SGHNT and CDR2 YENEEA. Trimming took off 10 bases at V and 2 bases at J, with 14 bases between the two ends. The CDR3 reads CANSSQGNYGYTF. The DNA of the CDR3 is TGTGCCAACAGTTCCCAGGGGAACTATGGCTACACCTTC.

The CDR3 protein is CASSWPGQGATDTQYF. CDR3 coding DNA: TGTGCCAGCAGCTGGCCGGGACAGGGGGCTACAGATACGCAGTATTTT. This rearrangement joins TRBV7-2 to TRBJ2-3, with TRBD1 matching over 12 bases. Germline V gives CDR1 SGHTA, CDR2 FQGNSA. The CDR3 sequence is 16 residues long. The junction had 5 bases not matched to a gene; V was cut back by 4 bases and J by 3 bases.

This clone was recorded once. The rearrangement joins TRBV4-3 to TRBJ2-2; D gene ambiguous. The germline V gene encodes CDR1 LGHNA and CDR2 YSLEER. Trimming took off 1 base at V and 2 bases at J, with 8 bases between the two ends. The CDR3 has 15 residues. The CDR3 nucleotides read TGCGCCAGCAGCCAAGTCGGCATCAACACCGGGGAGCTGTTTTTT. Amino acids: CASSQVGINTGELFF.

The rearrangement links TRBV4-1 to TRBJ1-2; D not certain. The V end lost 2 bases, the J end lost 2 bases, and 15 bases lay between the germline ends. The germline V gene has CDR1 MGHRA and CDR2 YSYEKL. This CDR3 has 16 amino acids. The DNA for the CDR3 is TGCGCCAGCAGCCAATACCATGGGCAGGAGAACTATGGCTACACCTTC. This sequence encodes CASSQYHGQENYGYTF.

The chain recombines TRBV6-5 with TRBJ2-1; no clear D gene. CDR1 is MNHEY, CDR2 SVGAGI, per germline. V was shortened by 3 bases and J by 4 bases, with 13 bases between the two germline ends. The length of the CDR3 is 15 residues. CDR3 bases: TGTGCCAGCAGTTATCGGGTAGCCGAGTACAATGAGCAGTTCTTC. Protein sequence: CASSYRVAEYNEQFF.

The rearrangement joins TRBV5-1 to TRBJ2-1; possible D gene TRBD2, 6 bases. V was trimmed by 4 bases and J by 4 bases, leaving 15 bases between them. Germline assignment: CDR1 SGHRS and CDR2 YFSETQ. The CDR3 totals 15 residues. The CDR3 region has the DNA TGCGCCAGCAGCCTGGAGGGGCGGGATTACAATGAGCAGTTCTTC. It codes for CASSLEGRDYNEQFF.

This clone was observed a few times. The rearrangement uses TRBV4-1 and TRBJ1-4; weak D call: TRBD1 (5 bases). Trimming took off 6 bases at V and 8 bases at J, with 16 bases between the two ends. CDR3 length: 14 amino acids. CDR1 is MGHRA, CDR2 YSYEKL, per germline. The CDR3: CASRSTAGGEKLFF. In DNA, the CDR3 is TGCGCCAGCAGGTCGACAGCCGGGGGGGAAAAACTGTTTTTT.

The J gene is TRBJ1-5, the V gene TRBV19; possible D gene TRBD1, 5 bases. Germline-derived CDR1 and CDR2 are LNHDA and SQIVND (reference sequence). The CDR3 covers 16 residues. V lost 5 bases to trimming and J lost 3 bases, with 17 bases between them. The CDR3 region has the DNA TGTGCCAGTAGTGTCCGGGACCGCGAATACAATCAGCCCCAGCATTTT. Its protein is CASSVRDREYNQPQHF.

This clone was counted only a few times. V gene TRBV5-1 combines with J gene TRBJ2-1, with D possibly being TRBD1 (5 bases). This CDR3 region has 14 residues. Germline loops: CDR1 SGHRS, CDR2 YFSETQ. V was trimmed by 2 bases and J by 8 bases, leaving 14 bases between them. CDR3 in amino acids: CASSFIGRAYEQFF. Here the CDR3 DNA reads TGCGCCAGCAGCTTCATAGGCAGGGCCTATGAGCAGTTCTTC. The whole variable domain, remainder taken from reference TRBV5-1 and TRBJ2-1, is KAGVTQTPRYLIKTRGQQVTLSCSPISGHRSVSWYQQTPGQGLQFLFEYFSETQRNKGNFPGRFSGRQFSNSRSEMNVSTLELGDSALYLCASSFIGRAYEQFFGPGTRLTVL.

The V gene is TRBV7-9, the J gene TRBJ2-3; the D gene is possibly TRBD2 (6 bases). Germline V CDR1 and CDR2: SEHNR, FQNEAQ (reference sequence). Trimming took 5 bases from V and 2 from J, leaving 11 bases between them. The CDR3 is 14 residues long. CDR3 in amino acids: CASSDSGDTDTQYF. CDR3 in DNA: TGTGCCAGCAGCGACTCGGGGGACACAGATACGCAGTATTTT.

CDR3 nucleotide sequence: TGTGCCAGCAGTGAAAGACGGCTTCGGGGGAGCTACACCTTC. Amino acids: CASSERRLRGSYTF. The V call is TRBV6-1, the J call TRBJ1-2; weak D call: TRBD1 (5 bases). Between the trimmed V and J ends, which lost 2 bases and 9 bases, there was a span of 16 bases. Germline V CDR1 and CDR2: MNHNS, SASEGT. The CDR3 is 14 amino acids.